A single sample is the source of the 27 T cell receptor beta chains below, sequenced in a study of cytomegalovirus exposure and HLA in healthy donors. This PCR relied on a set of 60 Vbeta primers and 13 Jbeta primers. Profiled with immunoSEQ multiplex PCR; TCRdb holds only in-frame clones, not every one. Among some 99,000 clones, 69% were seen once, and the ten largest hold 4.5% to 5.5%. The sequencing sample was made of PBMCs. Receptors were obtained from a woman aged 70-85 years in good health and CMV-seropositive.

The chain combines TRBV6-5 with TRBJ1-1; 8 bases fit TRBD1. Germline V gene data show CDR1 as MNHEY and CDR2 as SVGAGI. CDR3 length: 12 amino acids. Losses at the gene ends were 9 bases for V and 4 bases for J; bases not matched to a gene: 4. The CDR3 region is CASRTGLTEAFF. CDR3 bases: TGTGCCAGTCGGACAGGGCTCACTGAAGCTTTCTTT.

This chain joins TRBV30 and TRBJ1-2; 7 nucleotides agree with TRBD1. The CDR3 is 11 residues long. J lost 9 bases, V lost 2 bases, and 3 bases had no gene match. Germline-derived CDR1 and CDR2 are GTSNPN and SVGIG (reference sequence). CDR3 nucleotide sequence: TGTGCCTGGAGTCTACAGGGGAGCTACACCTTC. Protein sequence: CAWSLQGSYTF.

The rearrangement uses TRBV10-3 and TRBJ1-5; the D is unclear. This CDR3 has 14 residues. V dropped 0 bases and J dropped 4 bases, with 7 bases sitting between them. Germline assignment: CDR1 ENHRY and CDR2 SYGVKD. DNA for the CDR3: TGTGCCATCAGTGAGTCAGGAGGGAATCAGCCCCAGCATTTT. Protein product: CAISESGGNQPQHF.

Comments on this clone: The junction departs from germline at one end; a sequencing error may be responsible. This rearrangement joins TRBV7-8 to TRBJ1-6, with 7 nucleotides matching TRBD1. Germline lookup yields CDR1 SGHVS and CDR2 FQNEAQ. This CDR3 is built from 15 residues. The CDR3 region is CASSLVGQGGSPLHF. The CDR3 region has the DNA TGTGCCAGCAGCTTAGTGGGGCAGGGGGGTTCACCTCTCCACTTT.

The genes are TRBV5-6 and TRBJ1-2; 8 positions agree with TRBD1. The CDR3 is 16 residues long. The V gene's germline CDR1 is SGHDT and CDR2 YYEEEE. The ends lost 4 bases at V and 7 bases at J; junction bases unmatched: 15. This CDR3 is CASSTLRDRHKVGYTF. The CDR3 DNA follows: TGTGCCAGCAGCACCCTGAGGGACAGGCATAAGGTTGGCTACACCTTC.

This chain uses TRBV6-5 with TRBJ1-1; the D is unclear. Looked up from germline, CDR1 is MNHEY and CDR2 is SVGAGI. The CDR3 loop spans 15 amino acids. V lost 7 bases and J lost 4, with 19 bases in between. The CDR3 region has the DNA TGTGCCAGCACCCCATCGGGCGGGCGGGGCACTGAAGCTTTCTTT. The encoded protein is CASTPSGGRGTEAFF.

This clone was seen only once. The same CDR3 is also encoded by other DNA sequences in this sample. This chain joins TRBV19 and TRBJ1-1; 7 bases line up with TRBD1. Germline V CDR1 and CDR2: LNHDA, SQIVND (reference sequence). V shed 4 bases and J 2 bases; nucleotides not matched to a gene: 4. CDR3 size: 14 residues. The CDR3 DNA reads as TGTGCCAGTAGTAGCTACAGGGGTAACACTGAAGCTTTCTTT. Its protein product is CASSSYRGNTEAFF.

The chain links TRBV5-6 to TRBJ1-1, with D maybe TRBD1 (6 bases). Germline V gene sequence: CDR1 SGHDT, CDR2 YYEEEE. There are 17 residues in the CDR3. Between the trimmed V and J ends, which lost 4 bases and 4 bases, there was a span of 23 bases. The DNA of the CDR3 is TGTGCCAGCAGCCCCGAGGGGGATAGGGCCGCGAGCACTGAAGCTTTCTTT. Translated: CASSPEGDRAASTEAFF.

This clone was seen only a few times. V and J are TRBV6-5 and TRBJ1-2, with 10 positions matching TRBD1. Per the germline V gene, CDR1 is MNHEY and CDR2 is SVGAGI. V was clipped by 0 bases and J by 13 bases; unmatched bases: 2. This CDR3 spans 12 amino acids. Written as DNA, the CDR3 is TGTGCCAGCAGTTACTCGGGACAGGGGTTCACCTTC. Translation: CASSYSGQGFTF.

CDR3 region: CASSLGQVKQFF. The DNA for the CDR3 is TGTGCCAGCAGTTTGGGGCAGGTTAAGCAGTTCTTC. The chain recombines TRBV6-6 with TRBJ2-1; D perhaps matches TRBD1 (5 bases). The CDR3 contains 12 residues. In germline, CDR1 is MNHNY, CDR2 SVGAGI (reference sequence). Deletions cut 4 bases from V and 11 bases from J, with 12 bases between.

CDR3 sequence reads: CASSLPGVSSPLHF. CDR3 coding DNA: TGTGCCAGTAGTTTGCCGGGGGTCAGTTCACCCCTCCACTTT. The V call is TRBV19, the J call TRBJ1-6; D possibly corresponds to TRBD1 (5 bases). Trimming left V 5 bases short and J 9 bases short, with 14 bases between. The CDR3 has 14 residues. Germline lookup yields CDR1 LNHDA and CDR2 SQIVND (reference sequence).

The chain joins TRBV6-5 to TRBJ2-5; D uncertain. The CDR3 runs to 12 residues. Trimming left V 2 bases short and J 5 bases short, with 6 bases between. From germline, CDR1 is MNHEY and CDR2 SVGAGI. The CDR3 DNA reads TGTGCCAGCAGTTACCCGAGGGAGACCCAGTACTTC. Protein product: CASSYPRETQYF.

The chain links TRBV5-1 to TRBJ2-7; 7 positions match TRBD1. The CDR3 consists of 13 residues. V lost 7 bases, J lost 2 bases, and 6 bases stayed unmatched. Germline CDR1 is SGHRS and CDR2 is YFSETQ. CDR3 loop: CASHSTGAYEQYF. The CDR3 DNA follows: TGCGCCAGCCATAGTACAGGGGCCTACGAGCAGTACTTC.

The gene calls are TRBV6-5 and TRBJ1-3; D perhaps matches TRBD1 (5 bases). Germline values: CDR1 MNHEY, CDR2 SVGAGI. V lost 4 bases to trimming and J lost 0 bases, with 13 bases between them. CDR3 length: 16 residues. The DNA of the CDR3 is TGTGCCAGCAGTTTACAGGCCCCCAACTCTGGAAACACCATATATTTT. The encoded protein is CASSLQAPNSGNTIYF.

This clone was observed a handful of times. V is TRBV6-5 and J is TRBJ2-3; 7 nucleotides line up with TRBD1. V dropped 7 bases and J dropped 8; count of bases not matched to a gene: 12. This CDR3 has 14 amino acids. From germline, CDR1 is MNHEY and CDR2 SVGAGI. The CDR3 loop reads CASTDRVGTGTQYF. Here the CDR3 DNA reads TGTGCCAGCACTGACAGGGTTGGTACGGGTACGCAGTATTTT.

This chain joins TRBV11-2 and TRBJ1-5, with D uncertain. The V end was cut by 1 base, the J end by 0 bases, with 7 bases between. CDR1 and CDR2 (germline): SGHAT, FQNNGV. The CDR3 is 15 residues long. CDR3 sequence: CASSLALYSNQPQHF. Here the CDR3 DNA reads TGTGCCAGCAGCTTAGCCCTTTATAGCAATCAGCCCCAGCATTTT.

The genes are TRBV20-1 and TRBJ1-2; D gene ambiguous. Trimming removed 2 bases at V and 4 bases at J, with 5 bases between. The germline CDR1 and CDR2 sequences are DFQATT and SNEGSKA (reference sequence). The CDR3 is 11 amino acids. CDR3 loop: CSARHIYGYTF. The CDR3 DNA follows: TGCAGTGCTAGACACATCTATGGCTACACCTTC.

The J gene is TRBJ1-2, the V gene TRBV6-1, with 11 bases aligning to TRBD1. The CDR3 totals 15 residues. J gave up 4 bases and V 6 bases, and 7 bases lay outside the gene matches. Per the germline V gene, CDR1 is MNHNS and CDR2 is SASEGT. The CDR3 DNA is TGTGCCAGCAGCGCCGGGACAGGGGGTACCTATGGCTACACCTTC. This gives the protein CASSAGTGGTYGYTF.

The J gene is TRBJ1-2, the V gene TRBV10-1; no definite D call. CDR3 size: 14 residues. Between the trimmed V and J ends, which lost 0 bases and 4 bases, there was a span of 9 bases. Looked up from germline, CDR1 is WNHNN and CDR2 is SYGVQD (reference sequence). CDR3 sequence: CASSESAVSYGYTF. Here the CDR3 DNA reads TGCGCCAGCAGTGAGTCCGCAGTCTCCTATGGCTACACCTTC.

This chain links TRBV19 with TRBJ2-3; TRBD2 aligns across 15 bases. Germline V gene data show CDR1 as LNHDA and CDR2 as SQIVND (reference sequence). This CDR3 spans 17 amino acids. V dropped 1 base and J dropped 3; count of bases not matched to a gene: 2. This CDR3 is CASSIGGLAGGTDTQYF. In nucleotides, the CDR3 is TGTGCCAGTAGTATAGGAGGACTAGCGGGAGGGACAGATACGCAGTATTTT.

This clone was seen a handful of times. The V and J genes are TRBV5-5 and TRBJ1-4; 9 nucleotides match TRBD1. Germline V gene sequence: CDR1 SGHKS, CDR2 YYEKEE (reference sequence). V lost 1 base, J lost 7 bases, and 8 bases stayed unmatched. The CDR3 totals 16 residues. CDR3 coding DNA: TGTGCCAGCAGCTTGTGGGGGGGGACAGGGAGTGAAAAACTGTTTTTT. It codes for CASSLWGGTGSEKLFF. Full variable domain (rest looked up from reference TRBV5-5 and TRBJ1-4): DAGVTQSPTHLIKTRGQQVTLRCSPISGHKSVSWYQQVLGQGPQFIFQYYEKEERGRGNFPDRFSARQFPNYSSELNVNALLLGDSALYLCASSLWGGTGSEKLFFGSGTQLSVL.

J is TRBJ2-7 and V is TRBV13, with D perhaps matching TRBD1 (5 bases). Germline CDR1 reads PRHDT; CDR2 reads FYEKMQ (reference sequence). CDR3 length equals 15 residues. V dropped 5 bases and J dropped 1 base, with 15 bases sitting between them. The CDR3 protein is CASSPPRQKSYEQYF. For the CDR3, the DNA is TGTGCCAGCAGCCCCCCGCGACAGAAATCCTACGAGCAGTACTTC.

The chain carries TRBV10-3 and TRBJ2-3, with 9 bases identical to TRBD2. Germline V CDR1 and CDR2: ENHRY, SYGVKD. The V and J ends lost 2 bases and 5 bases, in that order; junction bases with no gene match: 5. The CDR3 totals 15 residues. For the CDR3, the DNA is TGTGCCATCAGTGAGGGACTAGCGAAGGGAGATACGCAGTATTTT. This translates into CAISEGLAKGDTQYF.

This sequence joins TRBV30 and TRBJ1-2, with D unresolved. The V gene lost 2 bases and the J gene lost 3 bases, with 4 bases spanning the gap. The CDR3 has 11 amino acids. Germline V gene data show CDR1 as GTSNPN and CDR2 as SVGIG (reference sequence). The CDR3 loop reads CAWSQDYGYTF. The CDR3 DNA is TGTGCCTGGAGTCAGGACTATGGCTACACCTTC.

This clone was found a few times. Other nucleotide sequences from this sample produce the same CDR3. The CDR3 is CASSLAPGVNTEAFF. In DNA form, the CDR3 reads TGTGCCAGCAGCTTAGCCCCCGGAGTGAACACTGAAGCTTTCTTT. The rearrangement uses TRBV7-2 and TRBJ1-1; D remains unclear. Germline-derived CDR1 and CDR2 are SGHTA and FQGNSA. The CDR3 covers 15 residues. Trimming removed 0 bases at V and 0 bases at J, with 8 bases between.

This rearrangement joins TRBV2 to TRBJ2-1; TRBD2 is a possible D gene (5 bases). The CDR3 is 14 residues long. Between the trimmed V and J ends, which lost 9 bases and 7 bases, there was a span of 19 bases. The germline gives CDR1 SNHLY, CDR2 FYNNEI. In DNA form, the CDR3 reads TGTGCCAGTCCGGGATCTCCCCTTGGGAATGAGCAGTTCTTC. Its translation: CASPGSPLGNEQFF.

V gene TRBV2 combines with J gene TRBJ1-1; 7 bases are shared with TRBD1. Germline V gene data show CDR1 as SNHLY and CDR2 as FYNNEI. The CDR3 runs to 13 residues. V dropped 6 bases and J dropped 6; count of bases not matched to a gene: 7. The CDR3 nucleotides read TGTGCCAGCAGCAGGGGGTCTGGGGCTGAAGCTTTCTTT. As protein: CASSRGSGAEAFF.